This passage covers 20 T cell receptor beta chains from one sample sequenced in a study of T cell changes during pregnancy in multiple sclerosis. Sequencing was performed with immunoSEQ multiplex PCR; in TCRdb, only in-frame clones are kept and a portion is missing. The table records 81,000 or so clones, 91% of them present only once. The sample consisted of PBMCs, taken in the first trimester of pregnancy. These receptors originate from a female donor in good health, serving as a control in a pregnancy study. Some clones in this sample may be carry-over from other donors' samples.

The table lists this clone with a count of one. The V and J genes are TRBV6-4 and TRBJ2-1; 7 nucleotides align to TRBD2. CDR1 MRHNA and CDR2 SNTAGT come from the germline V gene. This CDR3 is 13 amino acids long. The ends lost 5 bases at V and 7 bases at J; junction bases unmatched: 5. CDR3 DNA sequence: TGTGCCAGCAGTTCGGACGGGGGGAATGAGCAGTTCTTC. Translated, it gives CASSSDGGNEQFF.

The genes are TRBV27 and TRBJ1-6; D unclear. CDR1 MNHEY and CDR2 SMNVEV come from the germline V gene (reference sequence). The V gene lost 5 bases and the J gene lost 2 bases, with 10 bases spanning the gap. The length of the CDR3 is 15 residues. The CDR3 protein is CASSPTGPYNSPLHF. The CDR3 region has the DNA TGTGCCAGCAGTCCCACGGGTCCCTATAATTCACCCCTCCACTTT.

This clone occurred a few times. In DNA, the CDR3 is TGCGCCAGCAGCTTGGCGTCGGGGGGTAATTCACCCCTCCACTTT. Amino acid sequence: CASSLASGGNSPLHF. The gene calls are TRBV5-1 and TRBJ1-6; D is perhaps TRBD1 (5 bases). Trimming removed 0 bases at V and 6 bases at J, with 10 bases between. The CDR3 has 15 amino acids. Germline assignment: CDR1 SGHRS and CDR2 YFSETQ. The full variable domain, completed using reference TRBV5-1 and TRBJ1-6, is KAGVTQTPRYLIKTRGQQVTLSCSPISGHRSVSWYQQTPGQGLQFLFEYFSETQRNKGNFPGRFSGRQFSNSRSEMNVSTLELGDSALYLCASSLASGGNSPLHFGNGTRLTVT.

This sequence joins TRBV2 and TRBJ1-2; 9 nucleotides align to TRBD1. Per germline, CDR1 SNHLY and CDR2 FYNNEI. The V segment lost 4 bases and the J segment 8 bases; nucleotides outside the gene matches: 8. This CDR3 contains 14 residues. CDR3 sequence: CASSGDGQGFGYTF. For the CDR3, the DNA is TGTGCCAGCAGTGGGGACGGACAGGGGTTCGGCTACACCTTC.

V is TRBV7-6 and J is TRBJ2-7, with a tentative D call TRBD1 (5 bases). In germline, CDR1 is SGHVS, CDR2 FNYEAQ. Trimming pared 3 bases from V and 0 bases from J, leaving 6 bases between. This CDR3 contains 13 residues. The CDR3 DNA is TGTGCCAGCAGCTTGGACACCTCCTACGAGCAGTACTTC. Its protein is CASSLDTSYEQYF.

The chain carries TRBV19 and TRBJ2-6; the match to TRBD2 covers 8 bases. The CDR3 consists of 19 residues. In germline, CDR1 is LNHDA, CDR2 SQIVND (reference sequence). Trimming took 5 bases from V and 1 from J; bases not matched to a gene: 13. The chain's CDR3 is CASSGGTGLGASGANVLTF. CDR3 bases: TGTGCCAGTAGTGGGGGAACGGGACTAGGTGCTTCTGGGGCCAACGTCCTGACTTTC.

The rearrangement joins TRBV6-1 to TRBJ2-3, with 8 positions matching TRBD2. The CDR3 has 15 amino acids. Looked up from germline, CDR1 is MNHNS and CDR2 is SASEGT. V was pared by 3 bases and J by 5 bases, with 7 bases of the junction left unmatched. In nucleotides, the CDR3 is TGTGCCAGCAGTGAGATCCGGGGGGGCCAAGATACGCAGTATTTT. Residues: CASSEIRGGQDTQYF.

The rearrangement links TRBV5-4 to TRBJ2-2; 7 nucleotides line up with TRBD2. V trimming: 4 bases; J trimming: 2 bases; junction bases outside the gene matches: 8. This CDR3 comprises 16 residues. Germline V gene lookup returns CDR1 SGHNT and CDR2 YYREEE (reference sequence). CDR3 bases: TGTGCCAGCAGCCACGCCCGGGACTACAACACCGGGGAGCTGTTTTTT. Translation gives CASSHARDYNTGELFF. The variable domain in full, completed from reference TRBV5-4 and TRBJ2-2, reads ETGVTQSPTHLIKTRGQQVTLRCSSQSGHNTVSWYQQALGQGPQFIFQYYREEENGRGNFPPRFSGLQFPNYSSELNVNALELDDSALYLCASSHARDYNTGELFFGEGSRLTVL.

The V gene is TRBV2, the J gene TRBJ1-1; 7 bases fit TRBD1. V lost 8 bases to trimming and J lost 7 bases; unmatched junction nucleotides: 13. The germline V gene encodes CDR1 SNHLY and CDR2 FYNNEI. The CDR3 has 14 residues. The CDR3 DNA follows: TGTGCCAGCCCTCAGGGGGGACGACGAGTTGAAGCTTTCTTT. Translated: CASPQGGRRVEAFF. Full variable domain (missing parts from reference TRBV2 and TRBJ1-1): EPEVTQTPSHQVTQMGQEVILRCVPISNHLYFYWYRQILGQKVEFLVSFYNNEISEKSEIFDDQFSVERPDGSNFTLKIRSTKLEDSAMYFCASPQGGRRVEAFFGQGTRLTVV.

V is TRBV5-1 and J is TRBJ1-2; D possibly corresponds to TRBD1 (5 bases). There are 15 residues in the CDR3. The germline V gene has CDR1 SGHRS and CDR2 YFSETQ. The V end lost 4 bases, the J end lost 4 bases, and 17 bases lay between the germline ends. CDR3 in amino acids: CASSLMGGSSYGYTF. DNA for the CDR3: TGCGCCAGCAGCCTCATGGGGGGGTCCTCCTATGGCTACACCTTC.

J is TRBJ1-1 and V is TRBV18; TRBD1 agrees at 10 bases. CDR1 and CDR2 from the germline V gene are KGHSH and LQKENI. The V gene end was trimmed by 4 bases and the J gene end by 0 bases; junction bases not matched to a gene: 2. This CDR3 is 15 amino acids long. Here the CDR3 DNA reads TGTGCCAGCTCACGGGACAGGGGAATGAACACTGAAGCTTTCTTT. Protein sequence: CASSRDRGMNTEAFF.

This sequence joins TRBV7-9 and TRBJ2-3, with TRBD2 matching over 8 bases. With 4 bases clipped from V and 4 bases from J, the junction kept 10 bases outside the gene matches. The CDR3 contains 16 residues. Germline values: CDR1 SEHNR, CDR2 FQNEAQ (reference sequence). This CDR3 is CASSSLVAGTSDTQYF. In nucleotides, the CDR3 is TGTGCCAGCAGCTCCTTGGTAGCGGGAACATCAGATACGCAGTATTTT.

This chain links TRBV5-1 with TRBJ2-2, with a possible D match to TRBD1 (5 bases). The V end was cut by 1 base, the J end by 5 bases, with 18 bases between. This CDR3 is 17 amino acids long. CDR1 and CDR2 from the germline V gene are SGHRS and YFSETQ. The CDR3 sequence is CASSLRFESSGTGELFF. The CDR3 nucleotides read TGCGCCAGCAGCTTGCGGTTTGAGTCCTCAGGGACCGGGGAGCTGTTTTTT.

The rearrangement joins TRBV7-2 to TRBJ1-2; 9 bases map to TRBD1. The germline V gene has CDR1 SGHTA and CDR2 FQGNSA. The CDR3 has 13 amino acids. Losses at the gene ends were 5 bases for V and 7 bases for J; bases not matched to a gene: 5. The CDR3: CASSEQGAVGYTF. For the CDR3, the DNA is TGTGCCAGCAGCGAACAGGGGGCCGTTGGCTACACCTTC.

CDR3 coding DNA: TGTGCCAGCAGCGTAGGGCTCGGGGCCGGGGAGCTGTTTTTT. As protein: CASSVGLGAGELFF. This chain joins TRBV9 and TRBJ2-2; TRBD2 might be the D (5 bases). V lost 0 bases to trimming and J lost 6 bases, with 9 bases between them. CDR1 is SGDLS, CDR2 YYNGEE, per germline. CDR3 size: 14 residues.

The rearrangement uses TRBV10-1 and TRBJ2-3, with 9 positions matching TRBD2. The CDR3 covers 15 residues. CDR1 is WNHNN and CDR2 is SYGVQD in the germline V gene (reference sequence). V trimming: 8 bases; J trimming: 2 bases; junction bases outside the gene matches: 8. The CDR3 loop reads CASSVGTSLTDTQYF. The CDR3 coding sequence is TGCGCCAGCTCCGTCGGGACTAGCCTCACAGATACGCAGTATTTT.

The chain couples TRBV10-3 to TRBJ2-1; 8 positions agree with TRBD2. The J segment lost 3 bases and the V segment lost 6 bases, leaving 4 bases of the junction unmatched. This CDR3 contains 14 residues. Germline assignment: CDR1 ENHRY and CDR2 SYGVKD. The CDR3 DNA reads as TGTGCCATCAGGTCTCGGGGGGGCTACAATGAGCAGTTCTTC. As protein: CAIRSRGGYNEQFF.

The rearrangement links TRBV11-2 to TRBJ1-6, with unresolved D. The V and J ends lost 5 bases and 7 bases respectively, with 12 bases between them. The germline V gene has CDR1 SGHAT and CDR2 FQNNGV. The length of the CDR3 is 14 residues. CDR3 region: CASSHNLENSPLHF. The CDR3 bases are TGTGCCAGCAGCCACAACCTGGAGAATTCACCCCTCCACTTT.

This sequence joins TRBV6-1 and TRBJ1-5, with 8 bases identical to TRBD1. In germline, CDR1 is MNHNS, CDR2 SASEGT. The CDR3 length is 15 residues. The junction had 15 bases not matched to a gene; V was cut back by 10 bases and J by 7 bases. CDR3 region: CATIGQGGEGQPQHF. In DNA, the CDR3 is TGTGCCACCATCGGACAGGGAGGTGAAGGGCAGCCCCAGCATTTT.

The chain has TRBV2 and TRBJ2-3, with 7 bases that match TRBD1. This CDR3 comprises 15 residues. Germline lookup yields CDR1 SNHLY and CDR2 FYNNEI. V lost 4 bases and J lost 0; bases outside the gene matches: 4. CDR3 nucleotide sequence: TGTGCCAGCAGTGTAGGGACAGCTAGCACAGATACGCAGTATTTT. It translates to CASSVGTASTDTQYF.